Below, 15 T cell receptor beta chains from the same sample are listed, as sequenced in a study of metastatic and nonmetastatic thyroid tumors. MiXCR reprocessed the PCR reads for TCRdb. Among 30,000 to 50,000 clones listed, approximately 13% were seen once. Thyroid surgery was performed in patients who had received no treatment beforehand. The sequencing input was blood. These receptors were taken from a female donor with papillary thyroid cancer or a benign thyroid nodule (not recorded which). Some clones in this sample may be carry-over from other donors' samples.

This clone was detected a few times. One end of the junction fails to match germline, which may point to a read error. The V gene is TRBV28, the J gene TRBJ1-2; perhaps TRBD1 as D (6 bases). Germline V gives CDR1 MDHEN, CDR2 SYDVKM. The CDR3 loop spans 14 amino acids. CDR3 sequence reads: CVSSTLMRGERYTF. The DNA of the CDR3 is TGTGTCAGCAGTACCCTGATGAGGGGGGAGCGCTACACCTTC.

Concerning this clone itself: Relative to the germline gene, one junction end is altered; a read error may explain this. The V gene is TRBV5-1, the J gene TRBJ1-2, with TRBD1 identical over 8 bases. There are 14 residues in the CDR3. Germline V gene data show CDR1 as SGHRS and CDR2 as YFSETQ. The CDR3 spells CASGAGQGSYGYTF. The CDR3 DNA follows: TGCGCCAGCGGCGCTGGACAGGGAAGCTATGGCTACACGTTC.

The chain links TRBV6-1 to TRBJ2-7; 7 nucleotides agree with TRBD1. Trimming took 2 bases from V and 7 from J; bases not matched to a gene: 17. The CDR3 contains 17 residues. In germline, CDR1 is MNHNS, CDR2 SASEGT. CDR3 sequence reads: CASSERRLGQPSSEQYF. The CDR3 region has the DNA TGTGCCAGCAGTGAAAGGAGGTTGGGACAGCCTTCCTCGGAGCAGTACTTC.

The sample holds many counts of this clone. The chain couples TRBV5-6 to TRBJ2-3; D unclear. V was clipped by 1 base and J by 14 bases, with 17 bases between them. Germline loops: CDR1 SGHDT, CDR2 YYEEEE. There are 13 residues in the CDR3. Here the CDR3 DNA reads TGTGCCAGCAGCTTGAGTCTTCTCCCGGATCGGTATTTT. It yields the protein CASSLSLLPDRYF.

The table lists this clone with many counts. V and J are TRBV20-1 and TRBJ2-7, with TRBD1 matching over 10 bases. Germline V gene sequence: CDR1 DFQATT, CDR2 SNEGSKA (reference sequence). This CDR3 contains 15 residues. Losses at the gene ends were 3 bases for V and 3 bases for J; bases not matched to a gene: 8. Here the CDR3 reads CSASRGRDRGYEQYF. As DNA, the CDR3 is TGCAGTGCTAGTAGGGGGCGGGACAGGGGCTACGAGCAGTACTTC.

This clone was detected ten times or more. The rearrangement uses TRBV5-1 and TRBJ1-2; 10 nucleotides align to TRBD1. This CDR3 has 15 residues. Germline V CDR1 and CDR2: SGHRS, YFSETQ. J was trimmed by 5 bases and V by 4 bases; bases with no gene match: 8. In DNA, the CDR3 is TGCGCCAGCAGCCCACGGACAGGGGGGGCGTATGGCTACACCTTC. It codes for CASSPRTGGAYGYTF.

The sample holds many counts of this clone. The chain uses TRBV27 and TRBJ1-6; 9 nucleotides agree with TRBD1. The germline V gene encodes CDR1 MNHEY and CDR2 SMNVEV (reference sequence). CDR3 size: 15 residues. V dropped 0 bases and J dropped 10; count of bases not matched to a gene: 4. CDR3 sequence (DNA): TGTGCCAGCAGTTTATCAGGGACAGGGTACTCACCCCTCCACTTT. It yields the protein CASSLSGTGYSPLHF.

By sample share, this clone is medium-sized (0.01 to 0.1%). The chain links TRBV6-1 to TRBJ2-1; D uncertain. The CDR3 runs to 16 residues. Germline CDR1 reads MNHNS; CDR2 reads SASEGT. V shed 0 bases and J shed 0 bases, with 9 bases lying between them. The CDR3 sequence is CASSEALVSSYNEQFF. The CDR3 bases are TGTGCCAGCAGTGAAGCGCTAGTCTCCTCCTACAATGAGCAGTTCTTC.

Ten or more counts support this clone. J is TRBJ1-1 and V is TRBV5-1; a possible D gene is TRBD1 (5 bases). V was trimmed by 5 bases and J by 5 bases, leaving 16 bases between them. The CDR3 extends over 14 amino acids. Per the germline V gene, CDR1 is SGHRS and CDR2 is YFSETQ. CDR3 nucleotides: TGCGCCAGCAGGGTAGGAGGGGCTGATACTGAAGCTTTCTTT. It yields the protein CASRVGGADTEAFF.

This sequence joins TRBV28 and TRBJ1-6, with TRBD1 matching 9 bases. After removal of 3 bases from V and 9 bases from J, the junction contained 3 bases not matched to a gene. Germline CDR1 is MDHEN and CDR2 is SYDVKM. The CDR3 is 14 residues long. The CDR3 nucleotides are TGTGCCAGCAGTTTGGGACAGGGAATTTCACCCCTCCACTTT. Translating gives CASSLGQGISPLHF.

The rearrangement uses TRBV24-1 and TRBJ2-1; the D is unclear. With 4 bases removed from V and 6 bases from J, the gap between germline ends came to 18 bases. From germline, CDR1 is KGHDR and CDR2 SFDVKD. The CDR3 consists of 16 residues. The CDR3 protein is CATSDPYDLSGNEQFF. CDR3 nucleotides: TGTGCCACCAGTGACCCCTATGATTTATCTGGCAATGAGCAGTTCTTC.

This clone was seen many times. The CDR3 loop is CASSLRTTAGELFF. The CDR3, as DNA: TGTGCCAGCAGCTTACGGACAACGGCCGGGGAGCTGTTTTTT. V usage is TRBV11-1 and J usage is TRBJ2-2; D possibly corresponds to TRBD1 (5 bases). The V end was cut by 2 bases, the J end by 6 bases, with 10 bases between. There are 14 residues in the CDR3. Germline V CDR1 and CDR2: SGHAT, FQDESV (reference sequence).

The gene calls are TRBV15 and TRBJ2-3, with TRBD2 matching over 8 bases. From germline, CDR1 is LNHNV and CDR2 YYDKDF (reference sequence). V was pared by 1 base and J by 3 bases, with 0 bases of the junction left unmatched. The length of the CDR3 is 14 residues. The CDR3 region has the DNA TGTGCCACCAGCAGAGTAGCGGGAACAGATACGCAGTATTTT. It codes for CATSRVAGTDTQYF.

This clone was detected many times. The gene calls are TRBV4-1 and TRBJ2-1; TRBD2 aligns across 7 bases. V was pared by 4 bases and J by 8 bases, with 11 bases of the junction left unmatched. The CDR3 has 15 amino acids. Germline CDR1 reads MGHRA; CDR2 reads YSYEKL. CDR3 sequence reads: CASSPLAGPGDEQFF. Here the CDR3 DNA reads TGCGCCAGCAGCCCCTTAGCGGGCCCCGGGGATGAGCAGTTCTTC.

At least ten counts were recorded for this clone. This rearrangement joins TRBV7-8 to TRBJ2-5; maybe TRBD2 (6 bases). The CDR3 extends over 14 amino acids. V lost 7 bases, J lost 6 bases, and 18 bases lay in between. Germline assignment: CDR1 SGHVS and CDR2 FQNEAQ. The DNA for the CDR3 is TGTGCCAGCATACCTTTGGGGGGAGGACAGACCCAGTACTTC. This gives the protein CASIPLGGGQTQYF.